A single T cell receptor (beta chain) is shown here with its context. Its antigen is unknown. In germline, CDR1 is DFQATT, CDR2 SNEGSKA (reference sequence). The J segment lost 4 bases and the V segment lost 0 bases, leaving 5 bases of the junction unmatched. The CDR3 loop spans 15 amino acids. The data derive from a study of vaccination and CD4 T cells after COVID-19. The Oncomine TCR Beta short-read assay was applied to DNA of cultured CD4+ T cells. In TCRdb, the PCR reads were re-called with MiXCR into one record per CDR3 protein. Seen here are roughly 10,000 distinct CDR3 sequences, around 50% observed once, and the top ten hold 10% to 15%. The treatment was: approximately nine-day PBMC culture with coronavirus spike peptide pools or control peptides (ViraFEST assay). T cells were expanded with peptide pools, and expanded clonotypes were identified by TCR sequencing.

This sequence joins TRBV20-1 and TRBJ2-5; 10 nucleotides line up with TRBD2. Sequenced sample: CD4+ T cells from blood, cultured in vitro. The TCR comes from a human donor who had recovered from COVID-19. The CDR3, as DNA: TGCAGTGCTAGAGACAGCGGGAGGGCCCCAGAGACCCAGTACTTC. As protein: CSARDSGRAPETQYF.